A single sample is the source of the 17 T cell receptor beta chains below, sequenced in a study of T cells after yellow fever vaccination (dated by TCRdb to about 2019). Libraries came from 5' RACE. For sequencing, an Illumina NovaSeq 6000 was employed. Through fastp at Q25 and MiXCR, TCRdb rebuilt clones from the public reads, retaining in-frame beta chains. Each CDR3 protein gets just one entry, which takes the most common genes and DNA from the rows behind it. The sample records about 26,000 distinct CDR3 sequences, roughly 4.7% of which are singletons. Approximately 38% of the sample lies in the top ten. The treatment or condition label corresponds to: live attenuated yellow fever vaccine strain. The input for sequencing was PBMCs, either bulk or a sorted T-cell subset (CD4+, CD8+, memory, or dextramer-sorted; not recorded which), taken on the day of the yellow fever booster vaccination. These TCRs come from a man aged 18-30 years who received the YFV17D yellow fever vaccine.

Ten or more counts support this clonotype. The chain carries TRBV5-1 and TRBJ2-7; TRBD1 matches at 10 bases. Germline lookup yields CDR1 SGHRS and CDR2 YFSETQ. This CDR3 region has 15 residues. V lost 7 bases to trimming and J lost 4 bases; unmatched junction nucleotides: 11. CDR3: CASARSGTGEYEQYF. As DNA, the CDR3 is TGCGCCAGCGCCCGCTCCGGGACAGGGGAGTACGAGCAGTACTTC.

This clonotype appeared many times. This chain uses TRBV18 with TRBJ2-3; D gene uncertain. V shed 4 bases and J shed 5 bases, with 1 base lying between them. Germline CDR1 KGHSH, CDR2 LQKENI. There are 10 residues in the CDR3. The CDR3 loop is CASSLDTQYF. The CDR3 DNA follows: TGTGCCAGCTCACTAGATACGCAGTATTTT.

This clonotype was detected many times. The chain uses TRBV4-3 and TRBJ2-6; D uncertain. The CDR3 covers 18 residues. V gave up 0 bases and J gave up 0 bases, with 12 bases separating them. The germline V gene encodes CDR1 LGHNA and CDR2 YSLEER. In nucleotides, the CDR3 is TGCGCCAGCAGCCAAGATGGCAGGCACAGCTCTGGGGCCAACGTCCTGACTTTC. Its translation is CASSQDGRHSSGANVLTF.

This clonotype was seen ten or more times. In DNA, the CDR3 is TGTGCCAGCAGCTTGGGATTGGGCCATGAAAAACTGTTTTTT. Translated: CASSLGLGHEKLFF. The rearrangement uses TRBV5-5 and TRBJ1-4, with D unclear. The CDR3 is 14 amino acids. V lost 0 bases and J 6 bases, leaving 9 bases between the germline ends. The V gene's germline CDR1 is SGHKS and CDR2 YYEKEE (reference sequence).

This clonotype has a count of ten or more. The gene calls are TRBV5-1 and TRBJ2-2, with D perhaps matching TRBD2 (6 bases). The V end lost 5 bases, the J end lost 7 bases, and 12 bases lay between the germline ends. The V gene's germline CDR1 is SGHRS and CDR2 YFSETQ. This CDR3 region has 13 residues. CDR3 protein: CASREGSYGELFF. The CDR3 coding sequence is TGCGCCAGCAGGGAGGGGTCTTACGGGGAGCTGTTTTTT.

In its sample, this clonotype was seen once. Just one base apart from a much larger clone, this may be a read error. The rearrangement links TRBV29-1 to TRBJ2-5; TRBD2 matches at 7 bases. After removal of 3 bases from V and 5 bases from J, the junction contained 12 bases not matched to a gene. The CDR3 is made up of 15 amino acids. Germline loops: CDR1 SQVTM, CDR2 ANQGSEA. The CDR3 bases are TGCAGCGTTGATGGAGCGGGGAGGCTCGGGGAGACCCAGTACTTC. Its protein product is CSVDGAGRLGETQYF.

The chain recombines TRBV5-1 with TRBJ2-5; D is perhaps TRBD1 (6 bases). From germline, CDR1 is SGHRS and CDR2 YFSETQ. This CDR3 is built from 16 residues. V lost 0 bases to trimming and J lost 5 bases, with 17 bases between them. The CDR3, as DNA: TGCGCCAGCAGCTTGGAAATGGCGAGGGGGACGGAGACCCAGTACTTC. Translating gives CASSLEMARGTETQYF.

The chain is built from TRBV6-4 and TRBJ1-1, with a tentative D call TRBD1 (5 bases). CDR3 length: 16 residues. V gave up 3 bases and J gave up 6 bases, with 20 bases separating them. Germline-derived CDR1 and CDR2 are MRHNA and SNTAGT. The DNA for the CDR3 is TGTGCCAGCAGTGAAGGAGAAGGGGACGGGCACGCTGAAGCTTTCTTT. Its protein is CASSEGEGDGHAEAFF.

This clonotype was detected ten times or more. The gene calls are TRBV7-8 and TRBJ2-5, with D perhaps assigned TRBD1 or TRBD2 (5 bases each). The CDR3 runs to 17 residues. V lost 3 bases, J lost 1 base, and 18 bases lay in between. Germline V gene sequence: CDR1 SGHVS, CDR2 FQNEAQ. This chain's CDR3 is CASSLGRADWSQETQYF. The CDR3 DNA sequence: TGTGCCAGCAGCTTGGGGCGGGCCGATTGGTCCCAAGAGACCCAGTACTTC.

This clonotype came up many times. The rearrangement uses TRBV12-3 or TRBV12-4 and TRBJ2-3; D might be TRBD1 or TRBD2, each matching 5 bases. The CDR3 contains 15 residues. V lost 6 bases and J lost 2, with 15 bases in between. The CDR3 is CASSTHTGTTDTQYF. The CDR3 DNA follows: TGTGCCAGCAGCACCCATACGGGGACCACAGATACGCAGTATTTT.

This clonotype was seen ten or more times. The V gene is TRBV5-1, the J gene TRBJ2-2; D not certain. The CDR3 has 15 amino acids. V lost 2 bases and J 1 base, leaving 9 bases between the germline ends. Germline-derived CDR1 and CDR2 are SGHRS and YFSETQ. This chain's CDR3 is CASSFHELNTGELFF. The CDR3 DNA follows: TGCGCCAGCAGCTTTCATGAACTGAACACCGGGGAGCTGTTTTTT.

This clonotype occurred many times. V is TRBV7-2 and J is TRBJ1-5, with D possibly matching TRBD1 (6 bases). The CDR3 extends over 13 amino acids. Trimming cost V 5 bases and J 5 bases, with 10 bases left between them. Germline V gives CDR1 SGHTA, CDR2 FQGNSA. The CDR3 region has the DNA TGTGCCAGCAGCCGGACAGAGGATCAGCCCCAGCATTTT. This translates into CASSRTEDQPQHF.

In its sample, this clonotype was seen many times. This chain uses TRBV10-3 with TRBJ2-5; a weak D match, TRBD1 (6 bases). The CDR3 loop spans 15 amino acids. Trimming removed 4 bases at V and 5 bases at J, with 17 bases between. CDR1 is ENHRY and CDR2 is SYGVKD in the germline V gene. The CDR3: CAISVGDKKAETQYF. The CDR3 DNA reads TGTGCCATCAGTGTCGGGGACAAAAAAGCGGAGACCCAGTACTTC.

This clonotype was detected a few times. This chain links TRBV5-4 with TRBJ2-1; the D gene is possibly TRBD2 (6 bases). The germline gives CDR1 SGHNT, CDR2 YYREEE (reference sequence). Trimming took off 3 bases at V and 4 bases at J, with 11 bases between the two ends. The CDR3 has 14 residues. The CDR3 region has the DNA TGTGCCAGCAGCTCCCCCCGGGGGTACAATGAGCAGTTCTTC. It yields the protein CASSSPRGYNEQFF. Using reference TRBV5-4 and TRBJ2-1 for the parts outside the CDR3, the full variable domain is ETGVTQSPTHLIKTRGQQVTLRCSSQSGHNTVSWYQQALGQGPQFIFQYYREEENGRGNFPPRFSGLQFPNYSSELNVNALELDDSALYLCASSSPRGYNEQFFGPGTRLTVL.

This clonotype was found many times. This sequence joins TRBV11-2 and TRBJ1-4; D ambiguous. V lost 3 bases, J lost 3 bases, and 14 bases lay in between. The CDR3 totals 16 residues. Germline V gene data show CDR1 as SGHAT and CDR2 as FQNNGV. The CDR3 spells CASSLDLARSNEKLFF. CDR3 in DNA: TGTGCCAGCAGCTTGGATCTGGCCAGGTCTAATGAAAAACTGTTTTTT.

Only a few counts were recorded for this clonotype. The rearrangement joins TRBV18 to TRBJ2-5; D remains ambiguous. Germline CDR1 KGHSH, CDR2 LQKENI. The germline V and J ends were trimmed by 1 base and 4 bases, with 10 bases remaining between them. This CDR3 comprises 14 residues. The CDR3 nucleotides are TGTGCCAGCTCACCACAATGGGGATCAGAGACCCAGTACTTC. This encodes CASSPQWGSETQYF.

The chain joins TRBV5-6 to TRBJ2-7; D is ambiguous. Germline-derived CDR1 and CDR2 are SGHDT and YYEEEE. Trimming stripped 0 bases from V and 4 bases from J, with 11 bases between. The CDR3 runs to 14 residues. The CDR3 nucleotides are TGTGCCAGCAGCTTGGGGGGTTTCAGATACGAGCAGTACGTC. As protein: CASSLGGFRYEQYV.